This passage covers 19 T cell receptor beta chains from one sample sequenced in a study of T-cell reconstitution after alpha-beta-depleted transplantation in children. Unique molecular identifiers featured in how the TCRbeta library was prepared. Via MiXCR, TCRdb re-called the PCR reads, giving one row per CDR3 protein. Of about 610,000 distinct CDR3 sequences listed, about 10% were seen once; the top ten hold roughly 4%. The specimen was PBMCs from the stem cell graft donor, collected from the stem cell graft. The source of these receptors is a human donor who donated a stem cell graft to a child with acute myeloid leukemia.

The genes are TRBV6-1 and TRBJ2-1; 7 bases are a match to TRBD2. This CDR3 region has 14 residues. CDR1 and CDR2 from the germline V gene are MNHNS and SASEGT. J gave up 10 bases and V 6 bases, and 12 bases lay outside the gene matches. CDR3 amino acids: CASRSREGLTEQFF. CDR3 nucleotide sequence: TGTGCCAGCAGATCCAGGGAGGGCCTCACCGAGCAGTTCTTC.

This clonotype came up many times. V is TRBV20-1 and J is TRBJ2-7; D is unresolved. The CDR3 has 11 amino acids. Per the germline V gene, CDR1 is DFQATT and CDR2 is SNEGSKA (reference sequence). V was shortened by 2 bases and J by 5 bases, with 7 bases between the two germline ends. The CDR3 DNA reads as TGCAGTGCTAGACTCGTAGACGAGCAGTACTTC. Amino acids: CSARLVDEQYF.

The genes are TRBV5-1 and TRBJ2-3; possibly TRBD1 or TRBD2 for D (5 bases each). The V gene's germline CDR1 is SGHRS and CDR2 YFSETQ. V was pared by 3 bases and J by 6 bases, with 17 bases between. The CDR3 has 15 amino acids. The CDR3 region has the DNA TGCGCCAGCAGCTCAGGGACCCTCAACGGGGATACGCAGTATTTT. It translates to CASSSGTLNGDTQYF.

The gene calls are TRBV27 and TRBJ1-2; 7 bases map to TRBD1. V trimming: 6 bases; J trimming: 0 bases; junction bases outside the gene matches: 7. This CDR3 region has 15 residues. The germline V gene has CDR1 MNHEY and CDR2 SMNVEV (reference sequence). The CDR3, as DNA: TGTGCCAGCAGAACGGGACAGCTTTCTAACTATGGCTACACCTTC. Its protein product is CASRTGQLSNYGYTF.

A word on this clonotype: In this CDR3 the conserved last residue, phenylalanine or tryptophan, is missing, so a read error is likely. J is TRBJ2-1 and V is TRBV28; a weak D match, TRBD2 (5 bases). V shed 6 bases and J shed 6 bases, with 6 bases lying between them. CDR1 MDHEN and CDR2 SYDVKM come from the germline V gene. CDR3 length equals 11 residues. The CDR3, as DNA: TGTGCCAGCAGCGGAGGCAATGAGCAGTTCTAC. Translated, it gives CASSGGNEQFY.

The CDR3 is CASRPSGRGAHTGELFF. The DNA of the CDR3 is TGTGCCAGCAGACCTAGCGGGAGAGGGGCGCACACCGGGGAGCTGTTTTTT. The gene calls are TRBV7-3 and TRBJ2-2; TRBD2 matches 10 bases. J was trimmed by 3 bases and V by 6 bases; bases with no gene match: 10. Germline V gene sequence: CDR1 SGHTA, CDR2 FQGTGA. The CDR3 extends over 17 amino acids.

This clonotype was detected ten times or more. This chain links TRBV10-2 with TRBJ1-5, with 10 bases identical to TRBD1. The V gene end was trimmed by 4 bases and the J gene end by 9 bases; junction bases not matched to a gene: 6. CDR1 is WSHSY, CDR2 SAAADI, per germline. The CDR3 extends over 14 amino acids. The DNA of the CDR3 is TGCGCCAGCAGTGGCGGGACAGGGGTGGGGCCCCAGCATTTT. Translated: CASSGGTGVGPQHF.

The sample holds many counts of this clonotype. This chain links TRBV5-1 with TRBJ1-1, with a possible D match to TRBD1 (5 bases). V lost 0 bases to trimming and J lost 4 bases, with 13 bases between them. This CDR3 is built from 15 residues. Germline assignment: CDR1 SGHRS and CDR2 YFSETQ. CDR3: CASSLVSGGGTEAFF. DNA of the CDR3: TGCGCCAGCAGCTTGGTGTCCGGGGGGGGCACTGAAGCTTTCTTT.

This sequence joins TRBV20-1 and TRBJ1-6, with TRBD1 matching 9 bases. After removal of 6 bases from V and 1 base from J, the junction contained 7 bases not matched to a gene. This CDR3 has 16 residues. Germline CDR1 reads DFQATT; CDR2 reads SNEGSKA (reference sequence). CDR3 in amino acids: CSAYRGQGSYNSPLHF. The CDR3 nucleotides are TGCAGTGCCTACAGGGGGCAGGGGTCCTATAATTCACCCCTCCACTTT.

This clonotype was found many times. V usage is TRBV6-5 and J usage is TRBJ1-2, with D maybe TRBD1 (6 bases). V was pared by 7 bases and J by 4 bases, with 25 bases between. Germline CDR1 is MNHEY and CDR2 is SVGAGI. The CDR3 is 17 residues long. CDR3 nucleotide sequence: TGTGCCAGCACCATAACCGAAGGGGGGGCGCATTTCTATGGCTACACCTTC. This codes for CASTITEGGAHFYGYTF.

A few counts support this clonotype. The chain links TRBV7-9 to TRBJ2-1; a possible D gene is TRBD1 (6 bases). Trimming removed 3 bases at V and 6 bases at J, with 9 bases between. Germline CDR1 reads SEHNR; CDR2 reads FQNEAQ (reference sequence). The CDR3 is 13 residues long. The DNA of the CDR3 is TGTGCCAGCAGCTTCGGACAGCTCAATGAGCAGTTCTTC. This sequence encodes CASSFGQLNEQFF.

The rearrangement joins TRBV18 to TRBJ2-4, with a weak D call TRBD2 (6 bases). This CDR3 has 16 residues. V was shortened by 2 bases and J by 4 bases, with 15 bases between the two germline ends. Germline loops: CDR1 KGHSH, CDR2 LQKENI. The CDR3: CASSPETAGIKNIQYF. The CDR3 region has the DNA TGTGCCAGCTCACCAGAGACGGCGGGGATAAAAAACATTCAGTACTTC.

Here the CDR3 reads CASSPLQRLSYEQYF. As DNA, the CDR3 is TGTGCCAGCAGCCCATTACAGCGCCTCTCCTACGAGCAGTACTTC. The V and J genes are TRBV7-2 and TRBJ2-7; D not resolved. Trimming removed 5 bases at V and 0 bases at J, with 14 bases between. Looked up from germline, CDR1 is SGHTA and CDR2 is FQGNSA. The CDR3 has 15 amino acids.

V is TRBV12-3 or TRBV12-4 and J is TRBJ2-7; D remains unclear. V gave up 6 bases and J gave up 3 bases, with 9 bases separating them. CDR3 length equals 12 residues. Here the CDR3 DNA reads TGTGCCAGCAGGGACGGAATCTACGAGCAGTACTTC. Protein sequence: CASRDGIYEQYF.

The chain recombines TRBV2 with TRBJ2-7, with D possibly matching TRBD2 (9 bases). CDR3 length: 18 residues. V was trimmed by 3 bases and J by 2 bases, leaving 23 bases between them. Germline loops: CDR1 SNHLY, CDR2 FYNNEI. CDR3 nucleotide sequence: TGTGCCAGCAGTGACAGGGGGCGTAGCGGGAGATCCCCCTACGAGCAGTACTTC. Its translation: CASSDRGRSGRSPYEQYF.

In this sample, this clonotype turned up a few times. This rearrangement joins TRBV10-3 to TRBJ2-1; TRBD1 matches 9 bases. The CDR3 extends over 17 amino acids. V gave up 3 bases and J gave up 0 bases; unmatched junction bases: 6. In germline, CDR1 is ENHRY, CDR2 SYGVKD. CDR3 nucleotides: TGTGCCATCAGTGAACAGGGGGCGGTCAGCTCCTACAATGAGCAGTTCTTC. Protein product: CAISEQGAVSSYNEQFF.

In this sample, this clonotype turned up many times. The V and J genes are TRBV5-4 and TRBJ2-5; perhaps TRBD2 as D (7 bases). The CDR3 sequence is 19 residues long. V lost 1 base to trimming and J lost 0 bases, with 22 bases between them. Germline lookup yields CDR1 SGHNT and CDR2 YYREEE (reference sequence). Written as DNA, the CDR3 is TGTGCCAGCAGCTTGTATGGGGGGAGGGCTAGGACAGACCAAGAGACCCAGTACTTC. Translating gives CASSLYGGRARTDQETQYF.

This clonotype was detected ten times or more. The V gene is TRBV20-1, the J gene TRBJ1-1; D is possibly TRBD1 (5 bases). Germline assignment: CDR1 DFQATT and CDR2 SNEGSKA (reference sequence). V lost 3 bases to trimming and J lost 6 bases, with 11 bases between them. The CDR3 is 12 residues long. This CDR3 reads CSARGGRPEAFF. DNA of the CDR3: TGCAGTGCTAGGGGGGGTAGGCCTGAAGCTTTCTTT.

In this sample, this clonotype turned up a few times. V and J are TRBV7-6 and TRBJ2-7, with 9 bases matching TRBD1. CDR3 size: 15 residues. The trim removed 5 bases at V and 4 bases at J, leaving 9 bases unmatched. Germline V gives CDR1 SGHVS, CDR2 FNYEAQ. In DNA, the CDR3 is TGTGCCAGCAGCGCCAACAGGGGGCCAGGGTACGAGCAGTACTTC. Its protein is CASSANRGPGYEQYF.